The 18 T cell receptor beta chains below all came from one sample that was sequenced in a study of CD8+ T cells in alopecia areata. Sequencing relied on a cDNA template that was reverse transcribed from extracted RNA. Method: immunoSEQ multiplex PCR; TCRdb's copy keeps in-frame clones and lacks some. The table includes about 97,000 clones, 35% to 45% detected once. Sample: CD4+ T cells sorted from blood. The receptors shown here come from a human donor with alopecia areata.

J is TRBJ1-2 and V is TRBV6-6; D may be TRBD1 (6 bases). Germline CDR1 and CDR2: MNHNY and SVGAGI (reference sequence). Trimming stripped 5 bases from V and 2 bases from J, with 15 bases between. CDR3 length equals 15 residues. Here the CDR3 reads CASSPSTGYNYGYTF. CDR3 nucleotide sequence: TGTGCCAGCAGTCCGTCGACAGGCTACAACTATGGCTACACCTTC.

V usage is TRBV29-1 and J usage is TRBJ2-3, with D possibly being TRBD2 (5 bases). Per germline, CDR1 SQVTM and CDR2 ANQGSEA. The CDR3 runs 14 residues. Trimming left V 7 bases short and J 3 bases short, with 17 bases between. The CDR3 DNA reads TGCAGCGGGGGATTGGTGACTACAACAGATACGCAGTATTTT. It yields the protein CSGGLVTTTDTQYF.

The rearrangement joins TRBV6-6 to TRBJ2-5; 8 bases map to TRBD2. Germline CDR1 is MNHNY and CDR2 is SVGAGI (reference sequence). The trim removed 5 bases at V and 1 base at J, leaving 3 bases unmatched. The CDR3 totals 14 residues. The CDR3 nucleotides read TGTGCCAGCAGTCGGGGGGGAGCCCAAGAGACCCAGTACTTC. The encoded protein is CASSRGGAQETQYF.

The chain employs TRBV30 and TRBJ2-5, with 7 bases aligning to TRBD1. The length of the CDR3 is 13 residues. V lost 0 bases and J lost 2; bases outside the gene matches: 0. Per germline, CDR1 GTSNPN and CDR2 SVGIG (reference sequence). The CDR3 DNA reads TGTGCCTGGAGTGTACAGGGGCAAGAGACCCAGTACTTC. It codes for CAWSVQGQETQYF.

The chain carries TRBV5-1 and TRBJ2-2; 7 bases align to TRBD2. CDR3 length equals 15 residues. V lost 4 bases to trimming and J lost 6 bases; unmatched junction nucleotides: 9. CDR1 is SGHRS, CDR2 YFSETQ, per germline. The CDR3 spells CASSPARGRAGELFF. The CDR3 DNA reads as TGCGCCAGCAGCCCAGCAAGAGGGAGGGCCGGGGAGCTGTTTTTT.

The CDR3 DNA follows: TGTGCCTGGAGTGGGGGCGGTACCTTCGGGCCCCAGCATTTT. This sequence encodes CAWSGGGTFGPQHF. The gene calls are TRBV30 and TRBJ1-5, with TRBD1 as a possible D gene (5 bases). Germline CDR1 GTSNPN, CDR2 SVGIG (reference sequence). Trimming took off 1 base at V and 9 bases at J, with 16 bases between the two ends. The length of the CDR3 is 14 residues.

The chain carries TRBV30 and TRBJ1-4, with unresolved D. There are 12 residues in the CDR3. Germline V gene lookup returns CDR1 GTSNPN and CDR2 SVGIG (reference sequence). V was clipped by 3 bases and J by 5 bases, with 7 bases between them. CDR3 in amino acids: CAWSQYNEKLFF. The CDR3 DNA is TGTGCCTGGAGCCAATACAATGAAAAACTGTTTTTT.

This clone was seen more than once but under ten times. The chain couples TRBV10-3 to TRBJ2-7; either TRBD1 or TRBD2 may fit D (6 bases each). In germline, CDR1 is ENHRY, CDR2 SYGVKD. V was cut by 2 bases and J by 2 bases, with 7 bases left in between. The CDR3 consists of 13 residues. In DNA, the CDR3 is TGTGCCATCAGTGAGGGGGGGCCCTACGAGCAGTACTTC. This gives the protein CAISEGGPYEQYF.

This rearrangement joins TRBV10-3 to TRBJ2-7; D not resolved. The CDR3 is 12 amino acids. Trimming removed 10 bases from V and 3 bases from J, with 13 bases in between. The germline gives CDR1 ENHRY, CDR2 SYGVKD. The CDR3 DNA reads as TGTGCCAGCGGACCGACGGACTACGAGCAGTACTTC. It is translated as CASGPTDYEQYF.

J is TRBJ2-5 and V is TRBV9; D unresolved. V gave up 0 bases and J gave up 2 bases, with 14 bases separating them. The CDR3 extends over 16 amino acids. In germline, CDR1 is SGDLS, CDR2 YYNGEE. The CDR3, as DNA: TGTGCCAGCAGCGTAGGCTCTCGTAACTTTCAAGAGACCCAGTACTTC. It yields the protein CASSVGSRNFQETQYF.

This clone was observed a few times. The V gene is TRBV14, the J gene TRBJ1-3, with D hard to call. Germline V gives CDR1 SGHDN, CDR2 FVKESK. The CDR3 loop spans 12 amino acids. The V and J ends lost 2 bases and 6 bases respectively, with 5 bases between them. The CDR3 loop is CASSQHENTIYF. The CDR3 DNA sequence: TGTGCCAGCAGCCAACACGAAAACACCATATATTTT. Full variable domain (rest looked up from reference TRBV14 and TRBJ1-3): EAGVTQFPSHSVIEKGQTVTLRCDPISGHDNLYWYRRVMGKEIKFLLHFVKESKQDESGMPNNRFLAERTGGTYSTLKVQPAELEDSGVYFCASSQHENTIYFGEGSWLTVV.

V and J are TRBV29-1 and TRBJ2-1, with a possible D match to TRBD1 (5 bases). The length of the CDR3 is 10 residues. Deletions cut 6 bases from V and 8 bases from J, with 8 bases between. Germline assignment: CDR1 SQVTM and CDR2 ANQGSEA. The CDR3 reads CSVRGYEQFF. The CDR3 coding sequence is TGCAGCGTAAGGGGTTATGAGCAGTTCTTC.

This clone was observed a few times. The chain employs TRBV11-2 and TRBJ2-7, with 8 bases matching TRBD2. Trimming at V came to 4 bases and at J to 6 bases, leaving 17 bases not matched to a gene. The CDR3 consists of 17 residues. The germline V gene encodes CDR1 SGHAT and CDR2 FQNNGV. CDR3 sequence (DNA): TGTGCCAGCAGCTACGGGGGGGGACTAGTGACCTTCTCCGAGCAGTACTTC. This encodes CASSYGGGLVTFSEQYF.

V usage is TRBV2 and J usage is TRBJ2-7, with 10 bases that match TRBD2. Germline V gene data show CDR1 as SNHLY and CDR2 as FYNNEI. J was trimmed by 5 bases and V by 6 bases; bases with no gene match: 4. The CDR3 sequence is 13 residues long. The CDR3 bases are TGTGCCAGCAGACTAGCGGGGAACAACGAGCAGTACTTC. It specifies CASRLAGNNEQYF. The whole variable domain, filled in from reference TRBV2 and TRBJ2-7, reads EPEVTQTPSHQVTQMGQEVILRCVPISNHLYFYWYRQILGQKVEFLVSFYNNEISEKSEIFDDQFSVERPDGSNFTLKIRSTKLEDSAMYFCASRLAGNNEQYFGPGTRLTVT.

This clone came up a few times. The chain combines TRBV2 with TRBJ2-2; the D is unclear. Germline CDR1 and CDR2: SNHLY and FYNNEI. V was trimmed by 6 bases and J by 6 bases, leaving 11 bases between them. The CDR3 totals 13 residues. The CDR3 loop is CASRRTTSGELFF. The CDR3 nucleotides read TGTGCCAGCAGGAGGACGACCTCCGGGGAGCTGTTTTTT.

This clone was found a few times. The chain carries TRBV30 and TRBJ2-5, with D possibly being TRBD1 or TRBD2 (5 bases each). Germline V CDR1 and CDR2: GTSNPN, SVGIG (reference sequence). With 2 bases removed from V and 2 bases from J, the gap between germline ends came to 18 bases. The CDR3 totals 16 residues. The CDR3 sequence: CAWSLGDLIGQETQYF. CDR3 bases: TGTGCCTGGAGTCTTGGGGACCTCATTGGACAAGAGACCCAGTACTTC.

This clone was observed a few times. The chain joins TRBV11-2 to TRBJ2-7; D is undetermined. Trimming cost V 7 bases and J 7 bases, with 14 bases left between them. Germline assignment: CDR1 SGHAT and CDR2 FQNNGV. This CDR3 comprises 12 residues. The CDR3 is CASTPLRIEQYF. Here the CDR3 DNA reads TGTGCCAGCACCCCCCTGAGGATTGAGCAGTACTTC.

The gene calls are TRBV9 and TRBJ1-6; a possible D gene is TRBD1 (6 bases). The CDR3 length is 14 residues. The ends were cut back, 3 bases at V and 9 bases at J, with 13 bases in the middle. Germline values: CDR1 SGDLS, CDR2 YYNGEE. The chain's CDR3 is CASSAFTGSSPLHF. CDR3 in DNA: TGTGCCAGCAGCGCCTTCACAGGGTCTTCACCCCTCCACTTT. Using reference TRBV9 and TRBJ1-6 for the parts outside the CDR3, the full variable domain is DSGVTQTPKHLITATGQRVTLRCSPRSGDLSVYWYQQSLDQGLQFLIQYYNGEERAKGNILERFSAQQFPDLHSELNLSSLELGDSALYFCASSAFTGSSPLHFGNGTRLTVT.